This record looks at one T cell receptor (beta chain) sequence and its context. Its antigen is still unknown. No per-base quality is available; no much larger clone lies one base away. Healthy HIV-negative adults with no recently reported acute infections or vaccinations were included as donors. Every donor was a Caucasian adult residing in Nashville, Tennessee, USA. Magnetic negative selection was used to enrich CD4+ T cells, after which naive cells were positively selected on CD45RA and the negative fraction became the memory subset. After blood collection by leukapheresis, PBMCs were isolated using Ficoll-Histopaque density gradient centrifugation and then cryopreserved in the vapor phase of liquid nitrogen. Analytical flow cytometry was used to check the purity and quantity of each magnetically sorted T cell population. Each sorted fraction had its genomic DNA isolated and then quantified by UV absorbance on a Nanodrop 2000c.

Using the deep immunoSEQ assay, multiplex PCR amplified TCR CDR3 regions from genomic DNA. For each cell subset, the extracted genomic DNA was distributed evenly across all wells of several immunoSEQ 96-well plates, and each plate served as one replicate. Each replicate PCR for sorted subsets received about 200 ng genomic DNA, equal to about 30,000 T cell genomes. Purified libraries were measured with a Qubit 3.0 fluorometer, size-checked on a Bioanalyzer 2100, and measured again with the KAPA Library Quantification kit. Each immunoSEQ 96-well plate was sequenced on its own single-read 150-cycle Illumina NextSeq 550 flow cell. Under the source paper's analysis protocol: The immunoSEQ output contained only junctional sequences without quality scores, so filtering could not match that applied to full-length reads. To assign V/J genes and CDR3, sequences were annotated using PyIR, a Python wrapper for IgBLAST v1.9, with IMGT germline references. Any read was removed if the V/J assignment was weak (E-value above 1e-6), the CDR3 was missing, or the read contained stop codons, out-of-frame junctions, or ambiguous translated residues. A V3J clonotype was defined by an identical inferred V gene, J gene, and CDR3 amino acid sequence. To compute the percentage overlap between repertoires, the number of shared unique clonotypes was divided by the size of the smaller repertoire. Repertoire richness was assessed with RTK rarefaction, the Chao1 estimator, and Recon v2.1 estimates of unobserved clonotypes. Generation probabilities for all TCRbeta clonotypes obtained by the gDNA method from a handful of donors were computed using OLGA. Drawn from immuneACCESS, this table holds only the in-frame rearrangements with V and J called that TCRdb kept. Clones are partly lost; checked studies trace under half to an unresolved V gene and leave the rest unexplained. V and J calls plus clone size are reproduced from that table; the DNA served to infer D and trimming. This sample has approximately 2.5 million clones in its table, and 93% of those were observed once. Approximately 0.37% of the sample lies in the top ten.

The data are from a study of shared clonotypes between healthy human individuals (dated by TCRdb to about 2020). For the wider study: A few men and a couple of women, aged 18 to 49 years, made up the cohort. Leukapheresis yielded between about 0.85 and 9 billion PBMCs per donor. For each donor, CD4 naive and CD4 memory were each given three plates, CD8 naive was given two plates, and CD8 memory was given one plate. Libraries were prepared and TCR repertoires were sequenced by different laboratories using diverse techniques, in order to increase sequencing depth and limit assay-specific biases. Blood TCR repertoires of roughly 5 healthy adults were deeply sequenced to estimate repertoire size and the extent of clonotype sharing between individuals. Overall results and qualifications from the work: The genetic and exposure-history diversity represented was limited by the small number of donors. When a few donors were compared, the shared fraction of clonotypes was approximately 5% for naive CD4, less than 4% for naive CD8, more than 2% for memory CD4, and around 0.37% for memory CD8. Larger estimated clonotype richness was generally found for naive subsets than for memory subsets. Sampling was restricted to blood, and TCR repertoires in tissues likely differ from the TCR repertoires found in blood. Pairwise subsampling indicated that sequencing depth was expected to affect the degree of clonotype sharing among donors. Incomplete sequencing was indicated by rarefaction of sorted-subset datasets, despite the large sequencing depth. Clonotypes shared by all four sorted-subset donors showed higher generation probabilities than non-shared clonotypes.

Sequencing was done on a sample of naive CD4+ T cells from PBMCs. The intended sense of this specimen's cell subset or site label: CD45RA+ positively selected. The TCR sequence derives from a man between 18 and 35 years old in good health. Some clones in this sample may be carry-over from other donors' samples.

The CDR3 corresponds to CASSPTGGYEKLFF. The nucleotide sequence reads TGTGCCAGCAGCCCTACAGGGGGCTACGAAAAACTGTTTTTT. Recombination linked TRBV9 to TRBJ1-4; 9 bases in between match TRBD1. V lost 4 bases and J lost 8 bases, and the count of bases not matched to a germline gene is 6. Including cysteine and phenylalanine, the CDR3 has 14 amino acids. CDR3 DNA only is kept here, 42 bases in frame from base 1. The germline V gene specifies SGDLS as CDR1 and YYNGEE as CDR2.